This is a list of T cell receptor beta chains from one sample in a study of T cell responses to AZD1222 COVID-19 vaccine. This table comes from immunoSEQ multiplex PCR, and its TCRdb copy is limited to in-frame clones, with some not included. Here the sample spans tens of thousands of clones, 75% to 90% being singletons. Sample: peripheral blood, taken 28 days after the second AZD1222 dose. These receptors were taken from an adult who received the AZD1222 COVID-19 vaccine. Both conserved end residues are part of each CDR3. D genes are given only for firm matches. Expanded clones are given a class, and other clones once, few, many or no size at all.

>16|NA|TRBV21-1|NA|TRBJ1-4
CASTSRTETTNEKLFF
TGTGCCAGTACGAGTCGGACAGAGACAACTAATGAAAAACTGTTTTTT
>15|NA|TRBV7-2|NA|TRBJ1-1
CASSQGGGRGTEAFF
TGTGCCAGCAGCCAAGGGGGGGGCAGAGGCACTGAAGCTTTCTTT
>13|TRBD1|TRBV27|NA|TRBJ1-2
CASSDRTGDGYTF
TGTGCCAGCAGTGACCGGACAGGGGATGGCTACACCTTC
>14|NA|TRBV19|NA|TRBJ2-5
CASSILEGGETQYF
TGTGCCAGTAGTATCCTCGAAGGGGGAGAGACCCAGTACTTC
>15|TRBD1|TRBV5-4|NA|TRBJ2-7
CASSVSTGGYLEQYF
TGTGCCAGCAGCGTGTCGACAGGGGGTTACCTCGAGCAGTACTTC
>15|NA|TRBV5-1|NA|TRBJ1-5
CASSLGGVFGQPQHF
TGCGCCAGCAGCCTGGGAGGTGTTTTCGGGCAGCCCCAGCATTTT
>15|TRBD2|TRBV28|NA|TRBJ2-1
CASSPWTSGSNEQFF
TGTGCCAGCAGTCCTTGGACTAGCGGGAGCAATGAGCAGTTCTTC
>14|TRBD1|TRBV5-1|once|TRBJ2-7
CASSAYRGSYEQYF
TGCGCCAGCAGTGCCTACAGGGGCTCCTACGAGCAGTACTTC
>17|NA|TRBV7-9|NA|TRBJ2-3
CASSSPTETVTADTQYF
TGTGCCAGCAGCTCCCCGACAGAAACCGTCACGGCAGATACGCAGTATTTT
>12|NA|TRBV2|NA|TRBJ2-1
CATRRGVHEQFF
TGTGCCACCCGAAGGGGCGTCCATGAGCAGTTCTTC
>15|TRBD2|TRBV5-1|NA|TRBJ2-3
CASSSTSGRADTQYF
TGCGCCAGCAGCTCGACTAGCGGGAGGGCAGATACGCAGTATTTT
>13|NA|TRBV6-6|NA|TRBJ1-5
CASSLTRNQPQHF
TGTGCCAGCAGTCTCACACGCAATCAGCCCCAGCATTTT
>15|NA|TRBV11-2|NA|TRBJ1-1
CASSVFGLLNTEAFF
TGTGCCAGCAGCGTTTTCGGACTGCTCAACACTGAAGCTTTCTTT
>15|NA|TRBV6-1|NA|TRBJ1-3
CASSDDIGVGNTIYF
TGTGCCAGCAGTGACGACATTGGGGTGGGAAACACCATATATTTT
>15|TRBD1|TRBV9|NA|TRBJ1-1
CASSPGTGVDTEAFF
TGTGCCAGCAGCCCGGGGACAGGGGTGGACACTGAAGCTTTCTTT
>10|NA|TRBV29-1|NA|TRBJ1-1
CSVELSEAFF
TGCAGCGTTGAATTGTCGGAAGCTTTCTTT
>14|TRBD2|TRBV9|NA|TRBJ2-3
CASSASGTPDTQYF
TGTGCCAGCAGCGCTAGCGGAACTCCAGATACGCAGTATTTT
>17|TRBD1|TRBV6-1|few|TRBJ1-5
CASSALQGAGGNQPQHF
TGTGCCAGCAGTGCCCTACAGGGGGCGGGTGGTAATCAGCCCCAGCATTTT
>16|NA|TRBV14|NA|TRBJ1-3
CASSQDLGYSGNTIYF
TGTGCCAGCAGCCAGGATTTGGGTTACTCTGGAAACACCATATATTTT
>14|TRBD1|TRBV10-3|NA|TRBJ1-5
CATGRGGGNQPQHF
TGTGCCACTGGGAGAGGGGGCGGTAATCAGCCCCAGCATTTT
>15|NA|TRBV4-2|NA|TRBJ1-1
CASSPLDSPPSGAFF
TGTGCCAGCAGCCCGCTCGATTCGCCCCCTTCTGGAGCTTTCTTT
>13|NA|TRBV19|NA|TRBJ1-4
CASSMETAGKLFF
TGTGCCAGTAGTATGGAGACAGCGGGAAAACTGTTTTTT
>13|NA|TRBV5-4|once|TRBJ1-6
CASRTDSNSPLHF
TGTGCCAGCAGGACTGACAGTAATTCACCCCTCCACTTT
>14|NA|TRBV7-9|NA|TRBJ2-7
CASSLDLTVNEQYF
TGTGCCAGCAGCTTAGACCTGACAGTTAACGAGCAGTACTTC
>13|NA|TRBV28|NA|TRBJ1-2
CASSVGPNYGYTF
TGTGCCAGCAGTGTGGGCCCAAACTATGGCTACACCTTC
>13|NA|TRBV2|NA|TRBJ1-3
CASSQGPGNTIYF
TGTGCCAGCAGTCAGGGCCCAGGAAACACCATATATTTT
>14|NA|TRBV5-1|NA|TRBJ2-3
CASSLRGSADTQYF
TGCGCCAGCAGCTTGAGGGGGTCGGCAGATACGCAGTATTTT
>17|TRBD1|TRBV2|NA|TRBJ2-6
CASGGQGTSSGANVLTF
TGTGCCAGCGGGGGACAGGGGACAAGCTCTGGGGCCAACGTCCTGACTTTC
>12|NA|TRBV19|NA|TRBJ1-5
CASSMQDQPQHF
TGTGCCAGTAGTATGCAGGATCAGCCCCAGCATTTT
>14|NA|TRBV5-1|NA|TRBJ2-1
CASRASSTYNEQFF
TGCGCCAGCAGGGCGAGCAGCACCTACAATGAGCAGTTCTTC
>15|NA|TRBV27|NA|TRBJ1-5
CASSLSPYSNQPQHF
TGTGCCAGCAGTTTATCCCCGTATAGCAATCAGCCCCAGCATTTT
>13|NA|TRBV28|NA|TRBJ2-7
CASWRGRYYEQYF
TGTGCCAGCTGGAGAGGCCGCTACTACGAGCAGTACTTC
>15|TRBD1|TRBV3-1/TRBV3-2|NA|TRBJ1-2
CASSSSPGTGVGYTF
TGTGCCAGCAGCTCCTCTCCCGGGACAGGGGTAGGCTACACCTTC
>14|TRBD1|TRBV2|NA|TRBJ1-6
CASSEEDRASPLHF
TGTGCCAGCAGTGAAGAGGACAGGGCTTCACCCCTCCACTTT
>14|NA|TRBV9|NA|TRBJ1-1
CASTPDPRDTEAFF
TGTGCCAGCACACCGGACCCTAGGGACACTGAAGCTTTCTTT
>15|TRBD1|TRBV10-3|NA|TRBJ1-1
CAISEGDRANTEAFF
TGTGCCATCAGTGAGGGGGACAGGGCGAACACTGAAGCTTTCTTT
>15|TRBD1|TRBV5-1|few|TRBJ1-5
CASSERTGSNQPQHF
TGCGCCAGCAGCGAGAGGACAGGTAGCAATCAGCCCCAGCATTTT
>18|NA|TRBV5-1|NA|TRBJ2-1
CASSLSTRRSTNYNEQFF
TGCGCCAGCAGCCTATCGACCCGAAGGTCTACCAATTACAATGAGCAGTTCTTC
>14|NA|TRBV24-1|NA|TRBJ2-5
CATAAPPGQETQYF
TGTGCCACCGCAGCCCCCCCGGGACAAGAGACCCAGTACTTC
>13|NA|TRBV19|NA|TRBJ2-7
CASSWDTNYEQYF
TGTGCCAGTAGTTGGGATACCAACTACGAGCAGTACTTC
>15|NA|TRBV15|NA|TRBJ2-5
CATSREGAGEETQYF
TGTGCCACCAGCAGAGAGGGGGCAGGGGAAGAGACCCAGTACTTC